This TCR beta chain was identified during a study of shared clonotypes between healthy human individuals. The CDR3 has 16 residues. Trimming cost V 5 bases and J 3 bases; bases outside gene matches: 10. The germline gives CDR1 SGHTA, CDR2 FQGTGA. Notes on the study in general: Sequencing depth was expected to influence donor clonotype sharing.

The method was immunoSEQ multiplex PCR; TCRdb's version includes in-frame clones alone and lacks a portion of them. The data show millions of clones, roughly 93% seen once. As concerns this clone: Its antigen is still unknown.

The chain recombines TRBV7-3 with TRBJ2-1; 7 positions agree with TRBD2. This TCR derives from a young man in good health. Some clones in this sample may be carry-over from other donors' samples. Sequenced material: naive CD4+ T cells from PBMCs. The subset is: CD45RA+ positively selected. CDR3 sequence: CASSPLGLGSYNEQFF. The CDR3 bases are TGTGCCAGCAGCCCATTAGGACTAGGAAGCTACAATGAGCAGTTCTTC. The complete variable domain, with remaining parts taken from reference TRBV7-3 and TRBJ2-1, reads GAGVSQTPSNKVTEKGKYVELRCDPISGHTALYWYRQSLGQGPEFLIYFQGTGAADDSGLPNDRFFAVRPEGSVSTLKIQRTERGDSAVYLCASSPLGLGSYNEQFFGPGTRLTVL.